This entry lists 27 T cell receptor beta chains sequenced from one sample in a study of beta chain features in type 1 diabetes. Sequenced material consisted of expressed TCRB transcripts (all of the isolated RNA was reverse transcribed). Here immunoSEQ multiplex PCR was the method, and the copy in TCRdb shows in-frame clones only, minus some. The profile shows around 280,000 clones, about 8.5% of them singletons. Sequenced: central memory CD4+ T cells from blood. All receptors come from a woman in her late teens or twenties in good health.

J is TRBJ1-3 and V is TRBV6-6; a possible D gene is TRBD1 (6 bases). Germline values: CDR1 MNHNY, CDR2 SVGAGI (reference sequence). The V end lost 5 bases, the J end lost 4 bases, and 9 bases lay between the germline ends. The CDR3 totals 13 residues. CDR3 sequence reads: CASSVDSGNTIYF. Written as DNA, the CDR3 is TGTGCCAGCAGTGTGGACAGCGGAAACACCATATATTTT.

The genes are TRBV12-5 and TRBJ2-2; TRBD2 aligns across 12 bases. This CDR3 region has 18 residues. Looked up from germline, CDR1 is LGHNT and CDR2 is FRNRAP. V gave up 1 base and J gave up 5 bases; unmatched junction bases: 8. CDR3 bases: TGTGCTAGTGGTTTGGCACCCCTAGCGGGGGGGCAAACCGGGGAGCTGTTTTTT. Its translation is CASGLAPLAGGQTGELFF.

This clone was seen many times. The chain couples TRBV14 to TRBJ2-6, with a weak D call TRBD1 (5 bases). V gave up 3 bases and J gave up 0 bases, with 12 bases separating them. CDR1 and CDR2 from the germline V gene are SGHDN and FVKESK. The CDR3 covers 17 residues. In nucleotides, the CDR3 is TGTGCCAGCAGCCACCGCGCCAGGGACTCTGGGGCCAACGTCCTGACTTTC. Its protein is CASSHRARDSGANVLTF.

This clone was seen more than once but under ten times. CDR3 amino acids: CASSPQMMEVQYF. The DNA of the CDR3 is TGTGCCAGCAGCCCACAAATGATGGAGGTTCAGTACTTC. The J gene is TRBJ2-4, the V gene TRBV7-2; tentatively, D is TRBD2 (5 bases). CDR3 length: 13 residues. The V end was cut by 5 bases, the J end by 11 bases, with 16 bases between. CDR1 is SGHTA and CDR2 is FQGNSA in the germline V gene.

CDR3 nucleotides: TGTGCCAGCAGCTTTTCTGGGGCAGATACGCAGTATTTT. Protein product: CASSFSGADTQYF. This chain connects TRBV7-3 to TRBJ2-3; D is ambiguous. V gave up 3 bases and J gave up 4 bases, with 8 bases separating them. The V gene's germline CDR1 is SGHTA and CDR2 FQGTGA. The CDR3 is made up of 13 amino acids.

This clone was counted a few times. The CDR3 DNA reads as TGTGCCAGTATGTCGCTCGTTAGCACAGATACGCAGTATTTT. Translated: CASMSLVSTDTQYF. The chain couples TRBV19 to TRBJ2-3; D uncertain. CDR1 and CDR2 (germline): LNHDA, SQIVND (reference sequence). The CDR3 has 14 residues. V lost 7 bases to trimming and J lost 0 bases, with 11 bases between them.

This chain joins TRBV19 and TRBJ1-5; no definite D call. This CDR3 contains 12 residues. The germline gives CDR1 LNHDA, CDR2 SQIVND (reference sequence). The V end was cut by 6 bases, the J end by 11 bases, with 14 bases between. The CDR3 spells CASRSEGRTQHF. DNA for the CDR3: TGTGCCAGTAGATCGGAGGGTCGTACCCAGCATTTT.

This clone appeared a few times. The chain recombines TRBV6-1 with TRBJ2-4; D unclear. Germline CDR1 and CDR2: MNHNS and SASEGT. V shed 8 bases and J shed 1 base, with 18 bases lying between them. The CDR3 is made up of 16 amino acids. CDR3 nucleotides: TGTGCCAGCGGTGGGGAAATCTTTGGGGCCAAAAACATTCAGTACTTC. The encoded protein is CASGGEIFGAKNIQYF.

This clone was counted a few times. In DNA, the CDR3 is TGTGCCAGCACCGTGGGCCCCGGGACCTACGAGCAGTACGTC. It translates to CASTVGPGTYEQYV. This chain connects TRBV6-4 to TRBJ2-7, with a tentative D call TRBD2 (5 bases). V lost 7 bases and J lost 2, with 15 bases in between. Germline loops: CDR1 MRHNA, CDR2 SNTAGT. The CDR3 spans 14 residues.

V and J are TRBV19 and TRBJ1-5, with D possibly TRBD1 on 5 matching bases. The germline CDR1 and CDR2 sequences are LNHDA and SQIVND (reference sequence). CDR3 length equals 12 residues. The V gene lost 9 bases and the J gene lost 2 bases, with 8 bases spanning the gap. Here the CDR3 reads CARWGGNQPQHF. CDR3 coding DNA: TGTGCCAGGTGGGGGGGCAATCAGCCCCAGCATTTT.

This clone was observed a handful of times. This sequence joins TRBV5-8 and TRBJ2-7; D perhaps matches TRBD1 (5 bases). The CDR3 extends over 15 amino acids. Trimming stripped 1 base from V and 3 bases from J, with 14 bases between. In germline, CDR1 is SGHTS, CDR2 YDEGEE. The CDR3, as DNA: TGTGCCAGCAGCTTGACTGCGCAGGGCGGCTACGAGCAGTACTTC. Translated: CASSLTAQGGYEQYF.

This clone has ten or more counts. V and J are TRBV15 and TRBJ2-7; possible D gene TRBD1, 5 bases. Germline values: CDR1 LNHNV, CDR2 YYDKDF (reference sequence). Trimming pared 1 base from V and 4 bases from J, leaving 14 bases between. CDR3 size: 15 residues. CDR3 DNA sequence: TGTGCCACCAGCAGAGGGTTCGCGGCAGGGTACGAGCAGTACGTC. This encodes CATSRGFAAGYEQYV.

The rearrangement joins TRBV28 to TRBJ1-5, with TRBD1 identical over 7 bases. Trimming cost V 4 bases and J 7 bases; bases outside gene matches: 10. Germline V lookup: CDR1 MDHEN, CDR2 SYDVKM. This CDR3 spans 15 amino acids. CDR3 bases: TGTGCCAGCAGTTACCGGACAGGCCAAATGCAGCCCCAGCATTTT. Translation: CASSYRTGQMQPQHF. The complete variable domain, with remaining parts taken from reference TRBV28 and TRBJ1-5, reads DVKVTQSSRYLVKRTGEKVFLECVQDMDHENMFWYRQDPGLGLRLIYFSYDVKMKEKGDIPEGYSVSREKKERFSLILESASTNQTSMYLCASSYRTGQMQPQHFGDGTRLSIL.

This clone was observed a few times. The chain employs TRBV20-1 and TRBJ1-2; 8 bases fit TRBD1. Germline CDR1 and CDR2: DFQATT and SNEGSKA (reference sequence). The CDR3 extends over 11 amino acids. V shed 5 bases, J shed 7 bases, and the junction held 3 bases outside the gene matches. CDR3 sequence: CSARQGLGYTF. The CDR3 DNA reads as TGCAGTGCTCGACAGGGGCTTGGCTACACCTTC.

V usage is TRBV28 and J usage is TRBJ2-7, with D tentatively TRBD2 (5 bases). V dropped 4 bases and J dropped 7 bases, with 11 bases sitting between them. Germline CDR1 and CDR2: MDHEN and SYDVKM. This CDR3 region has 12 residues. The chain's CDR3 is CASSWTRGEQYV. As DNA, the CDR3 is TGTGCCAGCAGTTGGACCAGAGGGGAGCAGTACGTC.

As regards this clone: Other DNA sequences within the sample encode an identical CDR3. V gene TRBV7-8 combines with J gene TRBJ2-5, with D uncertain. The CDR3 extends over 11 amino acids. Germline lookup yields CDR1 SGHVS and CDR2 FQNEAQ. The V gene lost 5 bases and the J gene lost 5 bases, with 6 bases spanning the gap. The CDR3 region has the DNA TGTGCCAGCAGCCCCAGTGAGACCCAGTACTTC. Protein product: CASSPSETQYF.

V gene TRBV4-2 combines with J gene TRBJ2-3; TRBD2 aligns across 8 bases. The CDR3 extends over 16 amino acids. V lost 2 bases to trimming and J lost 3 bases; unmatched junction nucleotides: 7. Germline V gene lookup returns CDR1 LGHNA and CDR2 YNFKEQ. The CDR3 nucleotides are TGTGCCAGCAGCCAATCGGCGGGAGGAGATACAGATACGCAGTATTTT. Protein product: CASSQSAGGDTDTQYF.

This clone was seen at least ten times. The chain links TRBV4-1 to TRBJ2-7; weak D call: TRBD1 (6 bases). V lost 3 bases to trimming and J lost 5 bases, with 11 bases between them. The germline V gene encodes CDR1 MGHRA and CDR2 YSYEKL. This CDR3 spans 13 amino acids. This CDR3 is CASSQVTGNEQYV. The CDR3 DNA reads TGCGCCAGCAGCCAGGTAACAGGGAACGAGCAGTACGTC.

The chain is built from TRBV7-8 and TRBJ2-7, with 10 bases aligning to TRBD1. Trimming removed 4 bases from V and 4 bases from J; junction bases left unmatched: 4. Germline CDR1 and CDR2: SGHVS and FQNEAQ. The CDR3 contains 14 residues. Here the CDR3 reads CASSSDRGSYEQYV. CDR3 bases: TGTGCCAGCAGCTCGGACAGGGGGTCTTACGAGCAGTACGTC.

This clone showed up just a few times. V is TRBV30 and J is TRBJ2-7; 9 bases are shared with TRBD1. CDR3 length equals 15 residues. The V and J ends lost 4 bases and 5 bases, in that order; junction bases with no gene match: 12. Germline CDR1 reads GTSNPN; CDR2 reads SVGIG (reference sequence). The CDR3 region has the DNA TGTGCCTGGAATCGGGGACAGGGTGTAACCGACGAGCAGTACTTC. Its protein product is CAWNRGQGVTDEQYF.

This clone has more than one count but fewer than ten. The rearrangement links TRBV7-2 to TRBJ2-5; no clear D. Trimming took 5 bases from V and 0 from J, leaving 7 bases between them. This CDR3 spans 13 amino acids. Per the germline V gene, CDR1 is SGHTA and CDR2 is FQGNSA. Written as DNA, the CDR3 is TGTGCCAGCAGCCTCTCGTACCAAGAGACCCAGTACTTC. Amino acid sequence: CASSLSYQETQYF.

The V and J genes are TRBV19 and TRBJ1-5; TRBD1 matches at 8 bases. The CDR3 sequence is 17 residues long. The germline gives CDR1 LNHDA, CDR2 SQIVND (reference sequence). V shed 6 bases and J 1 base; nucleotides not matched to a gene: 11. CDR3 nucleotides: TGTGCCAGTAGCCCAGGACAGGGCAGAGGGAGCAATCAGCCCCAGCATTTT. Amino acid sequence: CASSPGQGRGSNQPQHF. The entire variable domain, with the rest obtained from reference TRBV19 and TRBJ1-5, is as follows: DGGITQSPKYLFRKEGQNVTLSCEQNLNHDAMYWYRQDPGQGLRLIYYSQIVNDFQKGDIAEGYSVSREKKESFPLTVTSAQKNPTAFYLCASSPGQGRGSNQPQHFGDGTRLSIL.

This clone occurred many times. The chain recombines TRBV11-3 with TRBJ2-7; D may be TRBD2 (6 bases). Trimming stripped 2 bases from V and 4 bases from J, with 9 bases between. CDR3 length equals 13 residues. Germline V gives CDR1 SGHNT, CDR2 YENEEA. The CDR3 DNA is TGTGCCAGCAGCTTACAGGGAGGTTACGAGCAGTACTTC. Translation: CASSLQGGYEQYF. Based on the CDR3 plus reference TRBV11-3 and TRBJ2-7, the full variable domain is EAGVVQSPRYKIIEKKQPVAFWCNPISGHNTLYWYLQNLGQGPELLIRYENEEAVDDSQLPKDRFSAERLKGVDSTLKIQPAELGDSAVYLCASSLQGGYEQYFGPGTRLTVT.

The chain is built from TRBV7-8 and TRBJ1-6; 10 bases are a match to TRBD1. Germline assignment: CDR1 SGHVS and CDR2 FQNEAQ. The CDR3 is 14 residues long. The V gene end was trimmed by 5 bases and the J gene end by 9 bases; junction bases not matched to a gene: 4. The CDR3 sequence: CASSAGTGASPLHF. The CDR3 DNA follows: TGTGCCAGCAGCGCCGGGACAGGGGCTTCACCCCTCCACTTT.

This clone occurred a few times. The chain has TRBV6-5 and TRBJ1-2, with D unresolved. This CDR3 is built from 13 residues. The germline CDR1 and CDR2 sequences are MNHEY and SVGAGI. The V end was cut by 6 bases, the J end by 2 bases, with 10 bases between. The CDR3 DNA is TGTGCCAGCAGCTCGGGCTCCAACTATGGCTACACCTTC. It is translated as CASSSGSNYGYTF.

This clone was recorded a few times. The V call is TRBV6-5, the J call TRBJ1-2; no definite D call. Trimming removed 2 bases at V and 5 bases at J, with 9 bases between. The CDR3 covers 13 residues. Germline-derived CDR1 and CDR2 are MNHEY and SVGAGI. CDR3 residues: CASSYERRYGYTF. The CDR3 nucleotides read TGTGCCAGCAGTTACGAACGACGGTATGGCTACACCTTC.

This chain connects TRBV5-1 to TRBJ2-2; D call uncertain. Germline V gene data show CDR1 as SGHRS and CDR2 as YFSETQ. V shed 0 bases and J shed 0 bases, with 6 bases lying between them. The CDR3 is made up of 15 amino acids. Here the CDR3 DNA reads TGCGCCAGCAGCTTGGTCTCAGCGAACACCGGGGAGCTGTTTTTT. Amino acid sequence: CASSLVSANTGELFF.